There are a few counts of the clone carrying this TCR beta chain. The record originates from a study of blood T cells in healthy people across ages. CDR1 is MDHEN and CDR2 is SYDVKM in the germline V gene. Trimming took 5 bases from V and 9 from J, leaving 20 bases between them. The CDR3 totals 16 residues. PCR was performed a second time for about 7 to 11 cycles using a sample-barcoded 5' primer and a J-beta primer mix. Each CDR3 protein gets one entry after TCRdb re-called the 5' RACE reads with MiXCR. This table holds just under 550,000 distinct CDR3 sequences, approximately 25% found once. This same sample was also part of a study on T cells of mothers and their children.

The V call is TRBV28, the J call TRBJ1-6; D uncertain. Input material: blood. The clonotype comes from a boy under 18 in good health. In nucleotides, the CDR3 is TGTGCCAGCAGTCTTTTTCGGGTCAGCTCGGGTTCACCCCTCCACTTT. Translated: CASSLFRVSSGSPLHF.